Shown below are 16 T cell receptor beta chains from a single sample sequenced in a study of PD-L1 blockade in urothelial cancer. Profiled with immunoSEQ multiplex PCR; TCRdb holds only in-frame clones, not every one. The sample holds about 41,000 clones; 85% are singletons and the top ten take 2.5% to 3%. Time point here: peripheral blood 6 weeks after treatment start. The input for sequencing was PBMCs, taken around atezolizumab (anti-PD-L1) treatment. The receptors derive from a man aged 65 to 79 with urothelial cancer.

The chain is built from TRBV6-1 and TRBJ2-7; D may be TRBD2 (6 bases). Germline V gene data show CDR1 as MNHNS and CDR2 as SASEGT. The CDR3 runs to 12 residues. With 6 bases removed from V and 3 bases from J, the gap between germline ends came to 9 bases. CDR3 sequence: CASRRDLYEQYF. CDR3 bases: TGTGCCAGCAGGCGGGATCTCTACGAGCAGTACTTC.

This chain links TRBV5-6 with TRBJ2-7; 8 bases line up with TRBD2. CDR3 size: 15 residues. V shed 3 bases, J shed 6 bases, and the junction held 11 bases outside the gene matches. Germline CDR1 and CDR2: SGHDT and YYEEEE. As DNA, the CDR3 is TGTGCCAGCAGCTCTAGGGTCAGGGGACTAGGCGAGCAGTACTTC. Its protein product is CASSSRVRGLGEQYF.

This clone was counted a single time. V and J are TRBV4-1 and TRBJ2-5; 9 bases line up with TRBD1. The V gene's germline CDR1 is MGHRA and CDR2 YSYEKL. After removal of 4 bases from V and 4 bases from J, the junction contained 7 bases not matched to a gene. CDR3 size: 15 residues. The CDR3 here is CASSLTGTGRETQYF. The CDR3 DNA reads as TGCGCCAGCAGCCTTACCGGGACAGGGAGAGAGACCCAGTACTTC.

Here the CDR3 reads CASSLTYNNEQFF. The CDR3 nucleotides are TGTGCCAGCAGCTTGACTTACAACAATGAGCAGTTCTTC. This chain uses TRBV7-9 with TRBJ2-1; D remains unclear. Germline CDR1 reads SEHNR; CDR2 reads FQNEAQ (reference sequence). CDR3 length: 13 residues. Trimming took off 3 bases at V and 5 bases at J, with 8 bases between the two ends.

This clone has a handful of counts. J is TRBJ1-1 and V is TRBV19, with TRBD1 identical over 8 bases. J gave up 5 bases and V 5 bases, and 4 bases lay outside the gene matches. Germline assignment: CDR1 LNHDA and CDR2 SQIVND (reference sequence). This CDR3 spans 13 amino acids. The CDR3 nucleotides read TGTGCCAGTAGTCAAACAGGGGGGACTGAAGCTTTCTTT. It codes for CASSQTGGTEAFF.

The rearrangement uses TRBV30 and TRBJ2-1; D call uncertain. V lost 4 bases to trimming and J lost 4 bases, with 14 bases between them. Germline lookup yields CDR1 GTSNPN and CDR2 SVGIG (reference sequence). The CDR3 is 14 amino acids. This CDR3 reads CAWTPLSLYNEQFF. The CDR3 DNA sequence: TGTGCCTGGACACCCTTGAGCCTGTACAATGAGCAGTTCTTC.

The chain carries TRBV11-2 and TRBJ1-5; TRBD1 matches at 9 bases. This CDR3 region has 15 residues. Germline lookup yields CDR1 SGHAT and CDR2 FQNNGV. V shed 3 bases and J 1 base; nucleotides not matched to a gene: 1. DNA for the CDR3: TGTGCCAGCAGCTTCGGGACAGGGAGCAATCAGCCCCAGCATTTT. This sequence encodes CASSFGTGSNQPQHF.

This rearrangement joins TRBV5-4 to TRBJ1-1; D unresolved. Germline-derived CDR1 and CDR2 are SGHNT and YYREEE (reference sequence). The CDR3 covers 12 residues. V lost 2 bases and J 3 bases, leaving 5 bases between the germline ends. The CDR3 here is CASSLADTEAFF. CDR3 bases: TGTGCCAGCAGCTTAGCCGACACTGAAGCTTTCTTT.

V and J are TRBV27 and TRBJ2-5; perhaps TRBD2 as D (5 bases). With 5 bases removed from V and 2 bases from J, the gap between germline ends came to 12 bases. Looked up from germline, CDR1 is MNHEY and CDR2 is SMNVEV (reference sequence). This CDR3 is built from 14 residues. The CDR3 sequence is CASSTTPGQETQYF. CDR3 bases: TGTGCCAGCAGTACGACCCCGGGGCAAGAGACCCAGTACTTC.

The rearrangement links TRBV19 to TRBJ1-1, with a possible D match to TRBD1 (6 bases). Germline CDR1 is LNHDA and CDR2 is SQIVND (reference sequence). The CDR3 is 15 residues long. V shed 0 bases and J shed 6 bases, with 14 bases lying between them. Written as DNA, the CDR3 is TGTGCCAGTAGTATAGAGCAGGGGTGGGTCGCTGAAGCTTTCTTT. Amino acids: CASSIEQGWVAEAFF.

CDR3 sequence reads: CASSLDSAQETQYF. The CDR3 DNA reads as TGTGCCAGCTCACTGGACAGTGCCCAAGAGACCCAGTACTTC. The V call is TRBV18, the J call TRBJ2-5; D might be TRBD1 (6 bases). The CDR3 loop spans 14 amino acids. V was trimmed by 4 bases and J by 1 base, leaving 10 bases between them. Per germline, CDR1 KGHSH and CDR2 LQKENI.

V gene TRBV9 combines with J gene TRBJ2-7; D may be TRBD1 (5 bases). Germline lookup yields CDR1 SGDLS and CDR2 YYNGEE. The V end lost 1 base, the J end lost 6 bases, and 8 bases lay between the germline ends. CDR3 size: 12 residues. CDR3 DNA sequence: TGTGCCAGCAGCGTAACCGACAGCGAGCAGTACTTC. Amino acid sequence: CASSVTDSEQYF.

The gene calls are TRBV9 and TRBJ1-1; no definite D call. There are 14 residues in the CDR3. Germline V gene data show CDR1 as SGDLS and CDR2 as YYNGEE. V was shortened by 0 bases and J by 5 bases, with 11 bases between the two germline ends. The CDR3 is CASSVVSGRTEAFF. CDR3 in DNA: TGTGCCAGCAGCGTAGTCTCAGGAAGGACTGAAGCTTTCTTT.

The table lists this clone with a few counts. The CDR3 is CASSIDRGGEQYF. As DNA, the CDR3 is TGTGCCAGCAGTATCGACAGGGGAGGGGAGCAGTACTTC. This chain uses TRBV6-5 with TRBJ2-7; TRBD1 might be the D (8 bases). Germline CDR1 and CDR2: MNHEY and SVGAGI. The CDR3 has 13 amino acids. Between the trimmed V and J ends, which lost 5 bases and 7 bases, there was a span of 15 bases.

V usage is TRBV7-9 and J usage is TRBJ1-4; the match to TRBD1 covers 9 bases. This CDR3 region has 15 residues. V trimming: 5 bases; J trimming: 2 bases; junction bases outside the gene matches: 3. Germline V lookup: CDR1 SEHNR, CDR2 FQNEAQ (reference sequence). CDR3 DNA: TGTGCCAGCAGCGAAACAGGGGGCACTAATGAAAAACTGTTTTTT. It translates to CASSETGGTNEKLFF.

The rearrangement uses TRBV7-9 and TRBJ1-3; possible D gene TRBD1, 5 bases. CDR1 and CDR2 (germline): SEHNR, FQNEAQ (reference sequence). V shed 3 bases and J shed 2 bases, with 11 bases lying between them. The CDR3 is 15 residues long. CDR3 coding DNA: TGTGCCAGCAGCTTGGCCAGGGCGGCTGGAAACACCATATATTTT. Amino acids: CASSLARAAGNTIYF.